This T cell receptor (beta chain) was captured in a study of T cells in Graves' hyperthyroidism and ophthalmopathy. Study information: The blood sample was taken at first diagnosis, before treatment began. Study observations and caveats: Blood samples included most of the expanded thyroid clonotypes exceeding 0.001.

CDR1 SGHVS and CDR2 FQNEAQ come from the germline V gene. The V end lost 0 bases, the J end lost 9 bases, and 9 bases lay between the germline ends. This CDR3 is 14 amino acids long. Using RNA transcripts as the source, TCR beta CDR3 regions were amplified. During a first-round RT-PCR of the TCR CDR3, the HTBI primer set was used. TCRdb reprocessed the multiplex PCR reads via MiXCR and lists one record per CDR3 protein. The data contain roughly 200,000 distinct CDR3 sequences, 17% of them singletons. Participants, patients aged 18 to 65, had newly diagnosed hyperthyroidism with a duration under 2 months. A 10 ml volume of fresh peripheral blood provided the PBMCs. This clonotype has just a few counts. Its antigen is currently unknown.

J is TRBJ1-6 and V is TRBV7-8; D gene uncertain. The origin of this receptor is a woman aged 45-59 years with Graves' hyperthyroidism. Specimen: blood. CDR3 bases: TGTGCCAGCAGCTTAGCAGGGATGGGTTCACCCCTCCACTTT. Encoded protein: CASSLAGMGSPLHF.